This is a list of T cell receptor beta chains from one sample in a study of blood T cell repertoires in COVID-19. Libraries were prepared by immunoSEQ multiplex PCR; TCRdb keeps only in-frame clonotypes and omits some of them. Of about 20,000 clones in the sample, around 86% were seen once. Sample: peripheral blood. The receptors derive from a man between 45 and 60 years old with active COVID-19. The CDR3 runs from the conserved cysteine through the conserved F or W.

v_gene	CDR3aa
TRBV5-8	CASSSDRYEQYF
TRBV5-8	CASSFLGALYGYTF
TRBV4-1	CASSPRRGQGGANVLTF
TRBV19	CASTGDSNYGYTF
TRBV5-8	CASTAARGGEQYF
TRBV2	CASSAGLAGGGETQYF
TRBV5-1	CASSLGRGLGNTEAFF
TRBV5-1	CASSFDQEGLGYTF
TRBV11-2	CASSLDTSSGNTIYF
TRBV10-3	CAISETTENRNGYTF
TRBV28	CASTSRGAWGYTF
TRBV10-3	CAISLQGATSTDTQYF
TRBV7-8	CASSLANTGRDIQYF
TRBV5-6	CASSLPRRGQETQYF
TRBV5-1	CASSSNDSPSGNTIYF
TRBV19	CASSTSATGSDEAFF
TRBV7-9	CASSFRSPLHF
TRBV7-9	CASSPVSSTDTQYF
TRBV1	CTSSQQGGGIYGNIQYF
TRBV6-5	CASSYIQGDSQPQHF
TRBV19	CASSSGRGLYGYTF
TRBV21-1	CASSPEGGGGVYNEQFF
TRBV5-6	CASNSGLAVPGPYNEQFF
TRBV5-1	CASSLQGSNNSPLHF
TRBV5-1	CASSLGTGVNEKLFF
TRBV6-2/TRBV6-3	CASSPSSARGSYGYTF
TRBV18	CASSPGQGNTGELFF
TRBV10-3	CAISEWEGLWPQHF
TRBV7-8	CASSLRQPRSTGELFF
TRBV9	CASSVSGVYTGELFF
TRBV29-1	CSVAHYTGELFF
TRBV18	CASSNPGSSGANVLTF
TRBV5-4	CASSPWPGQGVKTQYF
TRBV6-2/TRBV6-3	CASSYRGGQPQHF
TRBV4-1	CASSQPGLASGNEQFF
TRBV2	CASYPLSTQYNSPLHF
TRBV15	CATSRDIGNTEAFF
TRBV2	CASSVRAGAYEQYF
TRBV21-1	CASSKGWRAQPQHF
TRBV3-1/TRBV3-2	CASSQWGGSTRARNNEQFF
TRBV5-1	CASSQSGGQDTQYF
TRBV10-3	CAISKQGTDTQYF
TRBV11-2	CASSLGEAGNTIYF